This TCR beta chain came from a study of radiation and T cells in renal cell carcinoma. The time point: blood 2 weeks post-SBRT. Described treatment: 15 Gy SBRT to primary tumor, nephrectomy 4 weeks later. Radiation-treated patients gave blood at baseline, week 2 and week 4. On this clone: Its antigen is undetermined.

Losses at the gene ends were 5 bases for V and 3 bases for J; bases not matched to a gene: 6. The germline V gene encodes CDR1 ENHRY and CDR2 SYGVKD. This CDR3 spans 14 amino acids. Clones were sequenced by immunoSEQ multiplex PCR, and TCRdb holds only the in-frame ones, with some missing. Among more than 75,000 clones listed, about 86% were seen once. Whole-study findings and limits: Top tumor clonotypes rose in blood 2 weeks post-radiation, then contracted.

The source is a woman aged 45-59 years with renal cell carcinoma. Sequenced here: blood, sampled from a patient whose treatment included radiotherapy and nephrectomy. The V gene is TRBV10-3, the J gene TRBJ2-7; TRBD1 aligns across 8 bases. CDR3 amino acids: CAISRTGTRYEQYF. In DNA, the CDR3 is TGTGCCATCAGTAGGACAGGGACGCGCTACGAGCAGTACTTC.